Listed below are T cell receptor beta chains from one sample, sequenced in a study of response to subunit inactivated influenza vaccine. Each CDR3 protein is one row after TCRdb ran MiXCR on the RT-PCR reads. Altogether 800,000 to 1,000,000 distinct CDR3 sequences are present, 21% being singletons, with the ten largest covering 10%. Sequencing was performed on PBMCs from blood, taken around 5 days after vaccination. The receptors come from a man in his fifties who received an inactivated influenza vaccine. Both conserved end residues are part of each CDR3. D genes are given only for firm matches. A clone size is listed for some rows: how often the clone was seen (once, few, many), or a class if it is expanded.

length	V	D	J	size	DNA	CDR3
15	TRBV12-3/TRBV12-4	NA	TRBJ1-2	few	TGTGCCAGCAGTTCATGGCAGGGGCTTGGCTATGGCTACACCTTC	CASSSWQGLGYGYTF
15	TRBV6-2/TRBV6-3	TRBD1	TRBJ1-1	few	TGTGCCAGCCGAACGAGGACAGGGGTTATAACTGAAGCTTTCTTT	CASRTRTGVITEAFF
15	TRBV12-3/TRBV12-4	TRBD1	TRBJ2-6	few	TGTGCCAGCAGTTTTCCCGGGACAGCAGCTCAGACCCTGACTTTC	CASSFPGTAAQTLTF
18	TRBV10-3	TRBD2	TRBJ2-3	few	TGTGCCATCAGTGAAGGAGCGGGGGGGCCGAAAGGGGCAGATACGCAGTATTTT	CAISEGAGGPKGADTQYF
12	TRBV5-6	NA	TRBJ1-1	few	TGTGCCAGCAGCCGGCAGGATTCTGAAGCTTTCTTT	CASSRQDSEAFF
14	TRBV5-1	TRBD1	TRBJ2-3	many	TGCGCCAGCAGCTTATTACAGGGGTCAGATACGCAGTATTTT	CASSLLQGSDTQYF
14	TRBV10-3	NA	TRBJ1-5	NA	TGTGCCATCAGTGAGTCTCGAGGAAGTCAGCCCCAGCATTTT	CAISESRGSQPQHF
13	TRBV14	TRBD2	TRBJ2-3	NA	TGTGCCAGCAGCCAAACTAGCGTTTATACGCAGTATTTT	CASSQTSVYTQYF
14	TRBV3-1	TRBD1	TRBJ2-1	few	TGTGCCAGCAGCCCGGGACAGGGGAGTCATGAGCAGTTCTTC	CASSPGQGSHEQFF
11	TRBV29-1	NA	TRBJ2-5	NA	TGCAGCGTTGACAGGGGAAGGGCCCAGTACTTC	CSVDRGRAQYF
13	TRBV25-1	NA	TRBJ1-2	NA	TGTGCCAGCAGTGAGCTGGGACGGCGAAACTACACCTTC	CASSELGRRNYTF
15	TRBV5-5	NA	TRBJ1-6	NA	TGTGCCAGCAGCTTGGGGCCCGGAGGGTTTTCACCCCTCCACTTT	CASSLGPGGFSPLHF
13	TRBV12-3/TRBV12-4	NA	TRBJ2-1	few	TGTGCCAGCAGTTTTCCCCCCCGGGGTGAGCAGTTCTTC	CASSFPPRGEQFF
13	TRBV29-1	NA	TRBJ2-4	few	TGCAGCGTGGTTCCCCTAGCCAAAAACATTCAGTACTTC	CSVVPLAKNIQYF
15	TRBV6-1	NA	TRBJ1-2	few	TGTGCCAGCAGCCCGCTAGAGGGATCAGGCTATGGCTACACCTTC	CASSPLEGSGYGYTF
15	TRBV20-1	TRBD2	TRBJ2-3	few	TGCAGTGCTGGGAAAAGACTAGCTACCACAGATACGCAGTATTTT	CSAGKRLATTDTQYF
14	TRBV6-1	TRBD2	TRBJ2-7	NA	TGTGCCAGCACCCCCGGGAGGTCGGGTTGGAAGCAGTACTTC	CASTPGRSGWKQYF
14	TRBV10-3	TRBD1	TRBJ2-1	few	TGTGCCATCAGGACTGGGACAGGGGAGAATGAGCAGTTCTTC	CAIRTGTGENEQFF
16	TRBV12-3/TRBV12-4	TRBD2	TRBJ2-5	NA	TGTGCCAGCAGTTTAGGAGGCGGGAGGGGGGCCGAGACCCAGTACTTC	CASSLGGGRGAETQYF
14	TRBV20-1	TRBD1	TRBJ1-5	NA	TGCAGTGCTAGTAGGGGGCTTAGCAATCAGCCCCAGCATTTT	CSASRGLSNQPQHF
15	TRBV2	NA	TRBJ2-2	few	TGTGCCAGCAGCGGGGAGTCGACAGTCACCGGGGAGCTGTTTTTT	CASSGESTVTGELFF
14	TRBV12-3/TRBV12-4	TRBD1	TRBJ1-6	NA	TGTGCCAGCAGACAGGGACAGGGAGGTTCACCCCTCCACTTT	CASRQGQGGSPLHF
15	TRBV20-1	NA	TRBJ2-5	many	TGCAGTGCTAGGGCCCCGCTGGGTCCACAAGAGACCCAGTACTTC	CSARAPLGPQETQYF
15	TRBV10-3	TRBD2	TRBJ2-1	NA	TGTGCCATCTTACTCCGCGCGGGAGGCCACAATGAGCAGTTCTTC	CAILLRAGGHNEQFF
16	TRBV5-1	TRBD2	TRBJ2-3	few	TGCGCCAGCAGCCTTGTTAGGCGGGGGAGCACAGATACGCAGTATTTT	CASSLVRRGSTDTQYF
16	TRBV4-2	NA	TRBJ2-1	few	TGTGCCAGCAGCCAAGAAGTTAGGTACCAATACAATGAGCAGTTCTTC	CASSQEVRYQYNEQFF
16	TRBV5-8	TRBD2	TRBJ2-3	once	TGTGCCAGCAGCCAGGGACTAGCGGGAGGGTCAGATACGCAGTGTTTT	CASSQGLAGGSDTQCF
16	TRBV12-3/TRBV12-4	NA	TRBJ2-1	few	TGTGCCAGCAGACCCGGGTCAGGGATGACCTACAATGAGCAGTTCTTC	CASRPGSGMTYNEQFF
17	TRBV25-1	TRBD1	TRBJ1-6	NA	TGTGCCAGCAGTGAATCAAGGACAGGTAGCGGTCGTTCACCCCTCCACTTT	CASSESRTGSGRSPLHF
12	TRBV20-1	NA	TRBJ1-2	NA	TGCAGTGCTAGAGGCCAGACTTATGGCTACACCTTC	CSARGQTYGYTF
12	TRBV20-1	NA	TRBJ2-5	many	TGCAGTGCTAGACCGCCCCAAGAGACCCAGTACTTC	CSARPPQETQYF
16	TRBV12-3/TRBV12-4	TRBD1	TRBJ2-2	NA	TGTGCCAGCAGTTTGGGGGGACAGGGGGTTTCCGGGGAGCTGTTTTTT	CASSLGGQGVSGELFF
13	TRBV3-1	TRBD2	TRBJ2-2	few	TGTGCCAGCAGCCAGGGACTAAGAGCGGAGCTGTTTTTT	CASSQGLRAELFF
14	TRBV27	TRBD2	TRBJ2-7	NA	TGTGCCAGCAGTTTCACCGGGAGGACCTACGAGCAGTACTTC	CASSFTGRTYEQYF
13	TRBV5-1	TRBD1	TRBJ2-7	NA	TGCGCCAGCAGCTTTCCGGGACAGGACGAGCAGTACTTC	CASSFPGQDEQYF
13	TRBV5-1	TRBD2	TRBJ2-5	NA	TGCGCCAGCAGAGCGGGGATGAGGGAGACCCAGTACTTC	CASRAGMRETQYF
15	TRBV12-3/TRBV12-4	TRBD1	TRBJ2-2	NA	TGTGCCAGCAGACAGGGGGCGAGGTACACCGGGGAGCTGTTTTTT	CASRQGARYTGELFF
15	TRBV5-1	TRBD1	TRBJ2-7	few	TGCGCCAGCAGCACCGCCGGGACAGGGTCCTACGAGCAGTACTTC	CASSTAGTGSYEQYF
16	TRBV9	TRBD1	TRBJ1-4	NA	TGTGCCAGCAGCGTGACCGGGACAGGGGGTTATGAAAAACTGTTTTTT	CASSVTGTGGYEKLFF
15	TRBV4-3	TRBD1	TRBJ2-7	NA	TGCGCCAGCAGCCAAGATAGGACAGGGGGTCGCGAGCAGTACTTC	CASSQDRTGGREQYF